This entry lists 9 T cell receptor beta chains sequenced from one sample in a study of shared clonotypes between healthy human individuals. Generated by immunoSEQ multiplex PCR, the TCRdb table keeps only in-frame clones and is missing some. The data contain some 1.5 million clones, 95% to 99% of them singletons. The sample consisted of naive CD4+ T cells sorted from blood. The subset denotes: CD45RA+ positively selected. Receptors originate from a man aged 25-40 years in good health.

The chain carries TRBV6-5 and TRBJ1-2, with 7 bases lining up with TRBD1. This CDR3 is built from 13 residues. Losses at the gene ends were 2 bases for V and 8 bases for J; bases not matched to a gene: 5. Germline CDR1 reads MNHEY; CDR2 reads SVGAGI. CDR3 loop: CASSYKTGAGYTF. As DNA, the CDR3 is TGTGCCAGCAGTTACAAAACAGGGGCCGGCTACACCTTC.

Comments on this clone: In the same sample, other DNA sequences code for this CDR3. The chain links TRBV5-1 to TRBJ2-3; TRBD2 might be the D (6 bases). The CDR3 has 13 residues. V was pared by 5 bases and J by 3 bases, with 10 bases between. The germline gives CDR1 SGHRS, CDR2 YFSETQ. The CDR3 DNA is TGCGCCAGCAGTCGGGACTCGACAGATACGCAGTATTTT. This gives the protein CASSRDSTDTQYF.

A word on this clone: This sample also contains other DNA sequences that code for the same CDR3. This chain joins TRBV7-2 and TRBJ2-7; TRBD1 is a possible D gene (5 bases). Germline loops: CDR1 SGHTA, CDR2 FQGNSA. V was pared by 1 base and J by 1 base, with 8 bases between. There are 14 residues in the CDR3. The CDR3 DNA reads TGTGCCAGCAGCTTAGACAGGTATTCCTACGAGCAGTACTTC. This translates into CASSLDRYSYEQYF. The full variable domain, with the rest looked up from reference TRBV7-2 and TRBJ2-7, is GAGVSQSPSNKVTEKGKDVELRCDPISGHTALYWYRQSLGQGLEFLIYFQGNSAPDKSGLPSDRFSAERTGGSVSTLTIQRTQQEDSAVYLCASSLDRYSYEQYFGPGTRLTVT.

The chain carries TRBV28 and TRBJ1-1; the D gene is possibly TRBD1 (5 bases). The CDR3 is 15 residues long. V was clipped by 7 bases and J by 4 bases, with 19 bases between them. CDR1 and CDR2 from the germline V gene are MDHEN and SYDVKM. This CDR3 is CASTQPSGGSTEAFF. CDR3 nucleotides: TGTGCCAGCACCCAACCGTCGGGGGGGAGCACTGAAGCTTTCTTT.

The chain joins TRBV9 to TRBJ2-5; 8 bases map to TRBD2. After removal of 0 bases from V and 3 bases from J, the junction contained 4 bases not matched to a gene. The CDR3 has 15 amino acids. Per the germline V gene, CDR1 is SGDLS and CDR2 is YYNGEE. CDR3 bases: TGTGCCAGCAGCGTAGATAGCGGGGAAAAAGAGACCCAGTACTTC. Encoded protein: CASSVDSGEKETQYF.

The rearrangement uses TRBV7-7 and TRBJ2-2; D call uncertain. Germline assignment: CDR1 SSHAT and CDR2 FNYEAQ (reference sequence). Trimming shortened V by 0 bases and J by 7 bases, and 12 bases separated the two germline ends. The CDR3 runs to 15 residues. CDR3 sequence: CASSLATSGHGELFF. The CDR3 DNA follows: TGTGCCAGCAGCTTAGCGACTTCTGGGCACGGGGAGCTGTTTTTT. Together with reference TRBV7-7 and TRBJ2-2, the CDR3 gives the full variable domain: GAGVSQSPRYKVTKRGQDVTLRCDPISSHATLYWYQQALGQGPEFLTYFNYEAQPDKSGLPSDRFSAERPEGSISTLTIQRTEQRDSAMYRCASSLATSGHGELFFGEGSRLTVL.

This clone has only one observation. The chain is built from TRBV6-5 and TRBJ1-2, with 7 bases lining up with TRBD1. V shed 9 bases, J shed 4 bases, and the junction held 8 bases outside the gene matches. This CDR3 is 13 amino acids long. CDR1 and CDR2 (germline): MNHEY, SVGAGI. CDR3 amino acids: CASKRGHSYGYTF. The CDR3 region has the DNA TGTGCCAGTAAGAGGGGGCATTCCTATGGCTACACCTTC.

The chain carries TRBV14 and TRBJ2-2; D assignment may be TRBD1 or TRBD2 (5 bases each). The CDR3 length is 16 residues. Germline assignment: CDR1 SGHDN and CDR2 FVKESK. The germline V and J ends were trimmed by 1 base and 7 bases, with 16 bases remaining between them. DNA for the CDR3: TGTGCCAGCAGCCAAGTGCCGGGGCCCCGAATCGGGGAGCTGTTTTTT. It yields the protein CASSQVPGPRIGELFF.

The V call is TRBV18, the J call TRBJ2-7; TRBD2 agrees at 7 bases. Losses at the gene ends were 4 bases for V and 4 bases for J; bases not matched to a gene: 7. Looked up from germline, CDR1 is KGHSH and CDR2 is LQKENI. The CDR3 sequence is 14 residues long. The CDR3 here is CASSLGGKAYEQYF. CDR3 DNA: TGTGCCAGCTCACTGGGGGGGAAGGCTTACGAGCAGTACTTC.